Following are 5 T cell receptor beta chains from one sample sequenced in a study of blood T cell repertoires in COVID-19. Data came from immunoSEQ multiplex PCR; TCRdb stores just in-frame clones and leaves some out. Among 110,000 or so clones, over 75% were seen once, and the ten largest hold about 6.6%. The material sequenced was peripheral blood. Receptors were obtained from a woman in her forties or fifties with acute or convalescent COVID-19.

V usage is TRBV30 and J usage is TRBJ1-2; unclear D gene. Between the trimmed V and J ends, which lost 4 bases and 2 bases, there was a span of 11 bases. Germline loops: CDR1 GTSNPN, CDR2 SVGIG (reference sequence). CDR3 size: 13 residues. CDR3 bases: TGTGCCTGGACAGGTGTACACAACTATGGCTACACCTTC. Translation: CAWTGVHNYGYTF.

The chain combines TRBV5-1 with TRBJ1-5; D not resolved. The germline gives CDR1 SGHRS, CDR2 YFSETQ. The CDR3 length is 15 residues. Between the trimmed V and J ends, which lost 0 bases and 9 bases, there was a span of 16 bases. The CDR3 bases are TGCGCCAGCAGCTTGGTTGGGCCAGAGAGATCGCCCCAGCATTTT. Translating it yields CASSLVGPERSPQHF.

This clone appeared once. CDR3 protein: CASSIRPGNTDTQYF. The CDR3 region has the DNA TGTGCCAGTAGTATACGCCCCGGGAACACAGATACGCAGTATTTT. This chain uses TRBV19 with TRBJ2-3; perhaps TRBD2 as D (5 bases). The V and J ends lost 2 bases and 2 bases respectively, with 11 bases between them. CDR3 length: 15 residues. Germline CDR1 is LNHDA and CDR2 is SQIVND (reference sequence).

This clone appeared a few times. The chain's CDR3 is CASLTSWTANGYTF. The CDR3 DNA is TGTGCCAGCCTGACGAGTTGGACAGCAAATGGCTACACCTTC. This chain uses TRBV28 with TRBJ1-2; tentatively, D is TRBD1 (6 bases). V lost 8 bases and J 6 bases, leaving 19 bases between the germline ends. Germline assignment: CDR1 MDHEN and CDR2 SYDVKM. This CDR3 has 14 amino acids.

The chain links TRBV30 to TRBJ2-7, with 8 bases identical to TRBD1. The CDR3 has 13 residues. Trimming took 0 bases from V and 5 from J; bases not matched to a gene: 3. Germline V gene sequence: CDR1 GTSNPN, CDR2 SVGIG (reference sequence). Here the CDR3 reads CAWSVHRGNEQYF. CDR3 in DNA: TGTGCCTGGAGTGTCCACAGGGGGAACGAGCAGTACTTC.